These 32 T cell receptor beta chains were sequenced from one sample in a study of T-cell memory formation after mild COVID-19. TCRdb re-called the 5' RACE reads with MiXCR, one entry per CDR3 protein. The top ten clones hold roughly 4% of a sample with around 200,000 distinct CDR3 sequences, approximately 17% of them seen once. Sequences were obtained from PBMCs or a T cell subset sorted from them (not recorded which). These receptors all stem from a man between 18 and 35 years old who had mild COVID-19 (a few samples of this study predate the infection). Cell type and time point are not known.

The chain couples TRBV9 to TRBJ1-1, with unresolved D. Germline values: CDR1 SGDLS, CDR2 YYNGEE. The CDR3 runs to 14 residues. V was shortened by 5 bases and J by 1 base, with 12 bases between the two germline ends. In DNA form, the CDR3 reads TGTGCCAGCAGTAAACAGCATACGAACACTGAAGCTTTCTTT. It translates to CASSKQHTNTEAFF.

A few counts support this clonotype. This sequence joins TRBV7-2 and TRBJ2-3; D is perhaps TRBD1 or TRBD2 (6 bases each). V was trimmed by 1 base and J by 1 base, leaving 9 bases between them. Germline CDR1 and CDR2: SGHTA and FQGNSA. CDR3 length: 15 residues. The CDR3 loop reads CASSLVGGRTDTQYF. The DNA for the CDR3 is TGTGCCAGCAGCTTAGTGGGGGGCCGCACAGATACGCAGTATTTT.

The chain carries TRBV5-1 and TRBJ2-7; a weak D match, TRBD1 (6 bases). CDR1 SGHRS and CDR2 YFSETQ come from the germline V gene. Trimming left V 5 bases short and J 0 bases short, with 15 bases between. This CDR3 spans 15 amino acids. CDR3 bases: TGCGCCAGCAGTTTTGGGGCAGGGGACTCCTACGAGCAGTACGTC. This translates into CASSFGAGDSYEQYV.

This clonotype has a count of ten or more. This chain connects TRBV6-2 or TRBV6-3 to TRBJ2-2; a weak D match, TRBD1 (5 bases). CDR3 length equals 16 residues. Germline V gene lookup returns CDR1 MNHEY and CDR2 SVGEGT. Between the trimmed V and J ends, which lost 7 bases and 1 base, there was a span of 16 bases. The CDR3 sequence: CASTLQAGKNTGELFF. DNA for the CDR3: TGTGCCAGCACCCTCCAGGCAGGGAAGAACACCGGGGAGCTGTTTTTT.

In its sample, this clonotype was seen a few times. J is TRBJ1-4 and V is TRBV4-1; TRBD1 might be the D (5 bases). Germline loops: CDR1 MGHRA, CDR2 YSYEKL. CDR3 length: 14 amino acids. Trimming removed 8 bases at V and 8 bases at J, with 18 bases between. This chain's CDR3 is CASERGGLGEKLFF. CDR3 nucleotide sequence: TGCGCCAGCGAGCGGGGGGGATTGGGAGAAAAACTGTTTTTT.

The chain recombines TRBV27 with TRBJ1-5; D is uncertain. This CDR3 spans 13 amino acids. Trimming removed 8 bases at V and 6 bases at J, with 14 bases between. CDR1 is MNHEY, CDR2 SMNVEV, per germline (reference sequence). Here the CDR3 DNA reads TGTGCCAGCGCTCTTGGGTGGGGTCAGCCCCAGCATTTT. It codes for CASALGWGQPQHF.

CDR3 sequence: CASSPPGAAVKNIQYF. The CDR3 DNA is TGTGCCAGCTCACCACCCGGGGCCGCCGTCAAAAACATTCAGTACTTC. V and J are TRBV18 and TRBJ2-4; D is possibly TRBD1 or TRBD2 (5 bases each). Trimming removed 0 bases at V and 3 bases at J, with 12 bases between. The CDR3 is 16 amino acids. CDR1 KGHSH and CDR2 LQKENI come from the germline V gene.

The chain has TRBV5-1 and TRBJ1-4; D is ambiguous. V was pared by 4 bases and J by 8 bases, with 9 bases between. The CDR3 is 12 amino acids. Per the germline V gene, CDR1 is SGHRS and CDR2 is YFSETQ. CDR3 in amino acids: CASSPLGEKLFF. As DNA, the CDR3 is TGCGCCAGCAGCCCCTTAGGCGAAAAACTGTTTTTT.

This clonotype was detected ten times or more. The chain links TRBV6-6 to TRBJ1-1, with D tentatively TRBD1 (6 bases). Trimming pared 4 bases from V and 4 bases from J, leaving 13 bases between. Per germline, CDR1 MNHNY and CDR2 SVGAGI (reference sequence). The CDR3 runs to 14 residues. The CDR3 region is CASSLQGGGTEAFF. The CDR3 DNA reads TGTGCCAGCAGTTTACAGGGAGGAGGCACTGAAGCTTTCTTT.

In this sample, this clonotype turned up a few times. The chain carries TRBV6-2 or TRBV6-3 and TRBJ2-2; D may be TRBD2 (7 bases). Trimming removed 4 bases at V and 5 bases at J, with 26 bases between. The germline CDR1 and CDR2 sequences are MNHEY and SVGEGT. The CDR3 is made up of 19 amino acids. For the CDR3, the DNA is TGTGCCAGCAGTTCCCACATCTCGGGGCGGCGGGGGCAAACCGGGGAGCTGTTTTTT. The encoded protein is CASSSHISGRRGQTGELFF.

This clonotype was picked up a small number of times. This sequence joins TRBV4-3 and TRBJ2-4, with D possibly TRBD1 on 5 matching bases. The CDR3 loop spans 11 amino acids. The germline gives CDR1 LGHNA, CDR2 YSLEER. Trimming took off 1 base at V and 10 bases at J, with 5 bases between the two ends. The CDR3 DNA reads TGCGCCAGCAGCCAAGGGACAATTCAGTACTTC. Protein sequence: CASSQGTIQYF.

The CDR3 bases are TGCGCCAGCAGCTTCACTAGCGGGGCCCAAGAGACCCAGTACTTC. It specifies CASSFTSGAQETQYF. The chain uses TRBV5-1 and TRBJ2-5; the match to TRBD2 covers 10 bases. This CDR3 comprises 15 residues. V was clipped by 2 bases and J by 1 base; unmatched bases: 2. The germline V gene encodes CDR1 SGHRS and CDR2 YFSETQ.

V usage is TRBV5-6 and J usage is TRBJ1-1; 9 nucleotides agree with TRBD1. V lost 2 bases to trimming and J lost 6 bases; unmatched junction nucleotides: 5. The CDR3 is 14 amino acids. Germline V lookup: CDR1 SGHDT, CDR2 YYEEEE. The DNA for the CDR3 is TGTGCCAGCAGCTTTGGACAGGGGAGGCCTGAAGCTTTCTTT. Translated: CASSFGQGRPEAFF.

This clonotype was recorded at least ten times. The chain employs TRBV7-6 and TRBJ2-5; the match to TRBD1 covers 8 bases. Germline loops: CDR1 SGHVS, CDR2 FNYEAQ. After removal of 2 bases from V and 5 bases from J, the junction contained 10 bases not matched to a gene. The CDR3 is 16 residues long. This CDR3 reads CASSLRPGGAGETQYF. CDR3 coding DNA: TGTGCCAGCAGCTTACGACCAGGGGGCGCGGGGGAGACCCAGTACTTC.

The chain carries TRBV5-1 and TRBJ1-1; no clear D gene. Germline CDR1 SGHRS, CDR2 YFSETQ. There are 13 residues in the CDR3. V lost 0 bases to trimming and J lost 6 bases, with 9 bases between them. The CDR3 protein is CASSLESGAEAFF. The CDR3 DNA follows: TGCGCCAGCAGCTTGGAGTCCGGTGCTGAAGCTTTCTTT.

This clonotype occurred a few times. The chain couples TRBV5-1 to TRBJ2-3; D is undetermined. The CDR3 is 15 residues long. Trimming cost V 0 bases and J 0 bases, with 8 bases left between them. The germline CDR1 and CDR2 sequences are SGHRS and YFSETQ. CDR3 DNA: TGCGCCAGCAGCTTGGGATCTTCTAGCACAGATACGCAGTATTTT. The encoded protein is CASSLGSSSTDTQYF.

Only a few counts were recorded for this clonotype. This chain joins TRBV20-1 and TRBJ2-1, with D tentatively TRBD1 (7 bases). V was trimmed by 5 bases and J by 11 bases, leaving 10 bases between them. The CDR3 sequence is 10 residues long. Germline V gives CDR1 DFQATT, CDR2 SNEGSKA (reference sequence). The CDR3 DNA follows: TGCAGTGCTGGAGGGGGCCAGCAGTTCTTC. Protein: CSAGGGQQFF.

This clonotype was picked up many times. The genes are TRBV5-1 and TRBJ1-5, with 9 bases fitting TRBD1. The CDR3 length is 16 residues. J gave up 7 bases and V 3 bases, and 11 bases lay outside the gene matches. The V gene's germline CDR1 is SGHRS and CDR2 YFSETQ. CDR3 protein: CASSWRDREGRQPQHF. CDR3 in DNA: TGCGCCAGCAGCTGGAGGGACAGGGAAGGGAGACAGCCCCAGCATTTT.

The rearrangement joins TRBV7-3 to TRBJ1-2; the D is unclear. Trimming left V 5 bases short and J 0 bases short, with 10 bases between. CDR3 length: 14 residues. Germline V CDR1 and CDR2: SGHTA, FQGTGA. The CDR3 spells CASSLNPANYGYTF. The DNA for the CDR3 is TGTGCCAGCAGCCTAAACCCGGCTAACTATGGCTACACCTTC. Using reference TRBV7-3 and TRBJ1-2 for the parts outside the CDR3, the full variable domain is GAGVSQTPSNKVTEKGKYVELRCDPISGHTALYWYRQSLGQGPEFLIYFQGTGAADDSGLPNDRFFAVRPEGSVSTLKIQRTERGDSAVYLCASSLNPANYGYTFGSGTRLTVV.

This chain uses TRBV20-1 with TRBJ2-2; 7 nucleotides align to TRBD2. CDR3 size: 14 residues. J gave up 3 bases and V 6 bases, and 7 bases lay outside the gene matches. Germline CDR1 reads DFQATT; CDR2 reads SNEGSKA (reference sequence). This chain's CDR3 is CSAETSIDTGELFF. In nucleotides, the CDR3 is TGCAGTGCGGAGACTAGCATTGACACCGGGGAGCTGTTTTTT.

This clonotype has more than one count but fewer than ten. CDR3 residues: CASSPDGVALDTIYF. CDR3 coding DNA: TGTGCCAGCAGCCCGGACGGAGTTGCGTTGGACACCATATATTTT. The chain uses TRBV7-2 and TRBJ1-3; D remains ambiguous. V gave up 5 bases and J gave up 8 bases, with 19 bases separating them. The CDR3 is 15 residues long. Germline loops: CDR1 SGHTA, CDR2 FQGNSA.

The V call is TRBV29-1, the J call TRBJ1-5; TRBD1 matches at 7 bases. The germline V gene has CDR1 SQVTM and CDR2 ANQGSEA. The CDR3 has 12 amino acids. V lost 0 bases to trimming and J lost 9 bases; unmatched junction nucleotides: 2. This chain's CDR3 is CSVEDPGGPQHF. The DNA for the CDR3 is TGCAGCGTTGAAGATCCAGGGGGGCCCCAGCATTTT. The complete variable domain, with remaining parts taken from reference TRBV29-1 and TRBJ1-5, reads SAVISQKPSRDICQRGTSLTIQCQVDSQVTMMFWYRQQPGQSLTLIATANQGSEATYESGFVIDKFPISRPNLTFSTLTVSNMSPEDSSIYLCSVEDPGGPQHFGDGTRLSIL.

V is TRBV7-9 and J is TRBJ2-5; no definite D call. Trimming removed 3 bases from V and 5 bases from J, with 7 bases in between. The CDR3 length is 12 residues. The germline CDR1 and CDR2 sequences are SEHNR and FQNEAQ (reference sequence). In DNA, the CDR3 is TGTGCCAGCAGCTTCTACGGGGAGACCCAGTACTTC. Translating gives CASSFYGETQYF.

This clonotype was counted only a few times. The rearrangement links TRBV4-1 to TRBJ1-2; 7 positions agree with TRBD1. This CDR3 contains 14 residues. The V gene end was trimmed by 1 base and the J gene end by 8 bases; junction bases not matched to a gene: 7. Germline V CDR1 and CDR2: MGHRA, YSYEKL. CDR3 sequence (DNA): TGCGCCAGCAGCCAAGGGCAGTGGACAGGAGGCTACACCTTC. Amino acid sequence: CASSQGQWTGGYTF.

There are many counts of this clonotype. V is TRBV18 and J is TRBJ2-3, with D possibly TRBD2 on 6 matching bases. Trimming shortened V by 0 bases and J by 3 bases, and 10 bases separated the two germline ends. The CDR3 contains 15 residues. The germline V gene encodes CDR1 KGHSH and CDR2 LQKENI. CDR3 residues: CASSPPRGGTDTQYF. The CDR3 nucleotides are TGTGCCAGCTCACCACCTAGAGGAGGGACAGATACGCAGTATTTT.

V usage is TRBV6-5 and J usage is TRBJ2-7, with TRBD1 matching over 8 bases. CDR1 and CDR2 (germline): MNHEY, SVGAGI. The CDR3 covers 15 residues. The junction had 8 bases not matched to a gene; V was cut back by 0 bases and J by 7 bases. The CDR3 protein is CASSYSTGAVWEQYF. The CDR3, as DNA: TGTGCCAGCAGTTACTCGACAGGGGCCGTGTGGGAGCAGTACTTC.

Ten or more counts support this clonotype. The chain carries TRBV7-6 and TRBJ2-5; D is tentatively TRBD1 or TRBD2 (5 bases each). CDR3 length: 15 amino acids. The V gene's germline CDR1 is SGHVS and CDR2 FNYEAQ. Trimming pared 5 bases from V and 0 bases from J, leaving 13 bases between. The DNA for the CDR3 is TGTGCCAGCAGCGCCGTGAGGGGACACCAAGAGACCCAGTACTTC. As protein: CASSAVRGHQETQYF. The full variable domain, in which reference TRBV7-6 and TRBJ2-5 provide the parts outside the CDR3, is GAGVSQSPRYKVTKRGQDVALRCDPISGHVSLYWYRQALGQGPEFLTYFNYEAQQDKSGLPNDRFSAERPEGSISTLTIQRTEQRDSAMYRCASSAVRGHQETQYFGPGTRLLVL.

The V call is TRBV28, the J call TRBJ2-5; 12 nucleotides align to TRBD1. The germline V gene encodes CDR1 MDHEN and CDR2 SYDVKM. The V and J ends lost 2 bases and 6 bases, in that order; junction bases with no gene match: 4. The CDR3 has 15 residues. The CDR3 is CASSLGGQGAKTQYF. The CDR3 coding sequence is TGTGCCAGCAGTTTAGGGGGACAGGGGGCAAAGACCCAGTACTTC.

This clonotype counts as medium-sized (0.01 to 0.1%). The J gene is TRBJ2-5, the V gene TRBV9, with TRBD1 matching 8 bases. Unmatched junction bases numbered 9, after V lost 0 bases and J lost 5 bases. Germline V gene sequence: CDR1 SGDLS, CDR2 YYNGEE. The CDR3 is 16 amino acids. CDR3 sequence (DNA): TGTGCCAGCAGCGTAGCTTCCCAGGGGGCGGGGGAGACCCAGTACTTC. Translation: CASSVASQGAGETQYF.

This clonotype appeared a few times. The gene calls are TRBV12-5 and TRBJ2-7; weak D call: TRBD2 (6 bases). The V gene lost 0 bases and the J gene lost 5 bases, with 17 bases spanning the gap. The CDR3 sequence is 16 residues long. Looked up from germline, CDR1 is LGHNT and CDR2 is FRNRAP. The CDR3 sequence is CASGLVLSERVNEQYF. For the CDR3, the DNA is TGTGCTAGTGGTTTGGTACTATCCGAGCGGGTCAACGAGCAGTACTTC.

There are a few counts of this clonotype. The chain uses TRBV6-2 or TRBV6-3 and TRBJ2-1; D is perhaps TRBD2 (6 bases). The length of the CDR3 is 13 residues. The germline V gene has CDR1 MNHEY and CDR2 SVGEGT. V lost 7 bases and J 15 bases, leaving 22 bases between the germline ends. CDR3 amino acids: CASTGTPGRSRFF. The CDR3 nucleotides are TGTGCCAGCACTGGGACTCCGGGGAGATCCCGGTTCTTC.

The chain carries TRBV20-1 and TRBJ2-3; 7 nucleotides align to TRBD1. J lost 3 bases, V lost 3 bases, and 9 bases had no gene match. CDR3 length: 15 amino acids. The germline V gene has CDR1 DFQATT and CDR2 SNEGSKA (reference sequence). DNA for the CDR3: TGCAGTGCTAGTAGGGGGCCGACAGTTACAGATACGCAGTATTTT. This gives the protein CSASRGPTVTDTQYF.